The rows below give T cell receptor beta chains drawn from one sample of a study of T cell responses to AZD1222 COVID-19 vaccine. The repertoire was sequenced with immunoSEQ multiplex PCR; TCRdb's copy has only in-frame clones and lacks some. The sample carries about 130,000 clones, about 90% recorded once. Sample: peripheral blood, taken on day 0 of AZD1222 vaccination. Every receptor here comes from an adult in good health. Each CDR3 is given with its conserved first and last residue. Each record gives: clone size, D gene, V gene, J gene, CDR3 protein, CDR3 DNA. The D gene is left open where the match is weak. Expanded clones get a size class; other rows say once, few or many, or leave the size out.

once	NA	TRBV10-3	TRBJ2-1	CAISGTTYNEQFF	TGTGCCATCAGTGGGACAACCTACAATGAGCAGTTCTTC
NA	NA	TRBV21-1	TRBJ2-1	CASTSKAGDEQFF	TGTGCCAGCACTTCAAAAGCGGGGGATGAGCAGTTCTTC
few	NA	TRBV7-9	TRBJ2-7	CASSLRASIPYEQYF	TGTGCCAGCAGCCTTCGGGCTTCAATCCCCTACGAGCAGTACTTC
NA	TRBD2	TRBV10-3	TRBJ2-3	CAIRATREENTDTQYF	TGTGCCATCAGAGCGACGCGGGAGGAAAACACAGATACGCAGTATTTT
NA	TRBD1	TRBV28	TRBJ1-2	CASSYQPDTGGDGYTF	TGTGCCAGCAGCTACCAACCCGATACAGGGGGAGATGGCTACACCTTC
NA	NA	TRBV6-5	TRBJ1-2	CASSYDADSRNYGYTF	TGTGCCAGCAGTTACGATGCGGACAGTCGAAACTATGGCTACACCTTC
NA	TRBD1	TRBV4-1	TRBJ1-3	CASSQVQSGGEGNTIYF	TGCGCCAGCAGCCAAGTACAATCAGGGGGGGAAGGAAACACCATATATTTT
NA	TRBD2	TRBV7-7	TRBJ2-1	CASSLRLAAPNEQFF	TGTGCCAGCAGCTTAAGACTAGCGGCACCCAATGAGCAGTTCTTC
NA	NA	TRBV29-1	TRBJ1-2	CSVEQGGYTF	TGCAGCGTTGAACAGGGAGGCTACACCTTC
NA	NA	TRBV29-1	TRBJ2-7	CSVAQSAYEQYF	TGCAGCGTTGCACAGTCCGCCTACGAGCAGTACTTC
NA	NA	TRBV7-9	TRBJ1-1	CASSLGQALNTEAFF	TGTGCCAGCAGCTTAGGGCAGGCTTTGAACACTGAAGCTTTCTTT
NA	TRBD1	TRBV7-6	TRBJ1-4	CASSRDRQGWHEKLFF	TGTGCCAGCAGCCGAGATCGACAGGGTTGGCATGAAAAACTGTTTTTT
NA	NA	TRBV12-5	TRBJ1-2	CASGDSTLF	TGTGCTAGTGGGGACAGCACTCTATTC
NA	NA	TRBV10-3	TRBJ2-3	CATRTQVLSTDTQYF	TGTGCCACCCGGACCCAGGTCCTTAGCACAGATACGCAGTATTTT
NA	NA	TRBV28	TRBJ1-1	CASRAPGAEAFF	TGTGCCAGCCGGGCTCCAGGCGCTGAAGCTTTCTTT
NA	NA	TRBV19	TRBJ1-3	CASSIELVQNGVRGNTIYF	TGTGCCAGTAGTATTGAGTTAGTGCAGAATGGAGTGCGTGGAAACACCATATATTTT
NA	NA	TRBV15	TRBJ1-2	CATSSERGTYGYTF	TGTGCCACCAGCAGCGAGCGGGGTACCTATGGCTACACCTTC
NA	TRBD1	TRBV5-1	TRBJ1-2	CASSSGQGALRYGYTF	TGCGCCAGCAGCTCGGGACAGGGGGCTCTCCGCTATGGCTACACCTTC
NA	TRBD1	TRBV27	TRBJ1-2	CASSLRTGVMAYGYTF	TGTGCCAGCAGTCTCCGGACAGGAGTAATGGCCTATGGCTACACCTTC
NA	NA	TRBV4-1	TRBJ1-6	CASSHQGPNSPLHF	TGCGCCAGCAGCCATCAGGGGCCTAATTCACCCCTCCACTTT
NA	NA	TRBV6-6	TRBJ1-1	CASSFQGGTEAFF	TGTGCCAGCAGTTTTCAGGGCGGCACTGAAGCTTTCTTT
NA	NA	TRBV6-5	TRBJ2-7	CASSYSPGFINEQYF	TGTGCCAGCAGTTACTCGCCGGGGTTCATCAACGAGCAGTACTTC
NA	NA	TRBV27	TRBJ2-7	CATRTDPYEQYF	TGTGCCACCAGAACAGACCCCTACGAGCAGTACTTC
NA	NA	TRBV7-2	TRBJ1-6	CASSPNPDSPLHF	TGTGCCAGCAGCCCTAACCCAGATTCACCCCTCCACTTT
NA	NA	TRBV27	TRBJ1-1	CASSSRRTGNTEAFF	TGTGCCAGCAGTTCTCGAAGGACGGGGAACACTGAAGCTTTCTTT
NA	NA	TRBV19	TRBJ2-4	CASKEGEFGKNIQYF	TGTGCCAGTAAGGAGGGGGAATTCGGCAAAAACATTCAGTACTTC
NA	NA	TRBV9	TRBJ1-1	CASSALEAEAFF	TGTGCCAGCAGCGCCTTAGAAGCTGAAGCTTTCTTT
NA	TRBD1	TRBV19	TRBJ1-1	CASGHRGGVTEAFF	TGTGCCAGTGGGCACAGGGGAGGGGTCACTGAAGCTTTCTTT
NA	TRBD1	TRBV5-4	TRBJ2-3	CASSVPSAGTAFTDTQYF	TGTGCCAGCAGCGTACCAAGCGCCGGGACAGCCTTTACAGATACGCAGTATTTT
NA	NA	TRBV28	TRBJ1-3	CATNPEGLLDTIYF	TGTGCCACAAATCCCGAGGGGTTGCTAGACACCATATATTTT
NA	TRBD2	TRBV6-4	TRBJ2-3	CASSDSGGADTQYF	TGTGCCAGCAGTGACAGCGGGGGGGCAGATACGCAGTATTTT
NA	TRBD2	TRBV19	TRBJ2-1	CASSRLLMGTSGLSSYNEQFF	TGTGCCAGTAGTAGACTTTTAATGGGGACTAGCGGACTTAGCTCCTACAATGAGCAGTTCTTC
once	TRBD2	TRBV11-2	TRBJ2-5	CASSLTSGVETQYF	TGTGCCAGCAGCTTGACTAGCGGGGTAGAGACCCAGTACTTC
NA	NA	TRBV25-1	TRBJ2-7	CASSEQAYEQYF	TGTGCCAGCAGTGAGCAAGCCTACGAGCAGTACTTC
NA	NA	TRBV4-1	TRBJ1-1	CASSPGLDKNTEAFF	TGCGCCAGCAGCCCCGGTCTAGACAAGAACACTGAAGCTTTCTTT
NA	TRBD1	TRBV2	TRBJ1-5	CASTMGQGLQPQHF	TGTGCCAGCACCATGGGACAGGGTCTTCAGCCCCAGCATTTT
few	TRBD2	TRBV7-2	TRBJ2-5	CASSLGGGAGGDPETQYF	TGTGCCAGCAGCTTAGGAGGTGGGGCGGGGGGCGACCCAGAGACCCAGTACTTC
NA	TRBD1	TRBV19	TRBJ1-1	CASSQPGQGPTEAFF	TGTGCCAGTAGTCAACCCGGACAGGGGCCAACTGAAGCTTTCTTT
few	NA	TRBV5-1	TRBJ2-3	CASSEGQHSLPGLPTHTQYF	TGCGCCAGCAGCGAGGGACAACACTCTCTACCGGGACTACCCACACATACGCAGTATTTT
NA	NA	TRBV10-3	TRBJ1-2	CAISGERLTLGYGYTF	TGTGCCATCAGTGGGGAACGTTTAACCTTGGGCTATGGCTACACCTTC
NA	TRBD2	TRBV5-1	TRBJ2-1	CASSLGSRGFTSGSMGEQFF	TGCGCCAGCAGCTTGGGGTCCAGGGGGTTTACTAGCGGGAGTATGGGTGAGCAGTTCTTC
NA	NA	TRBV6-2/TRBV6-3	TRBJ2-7	CASSYRETYEQYF	TGTGCCAGCAGTTACAGGGAAACCTACGAGCAGTACTTC
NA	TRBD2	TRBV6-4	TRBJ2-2	CASAPLAGGPRELFF	TGTGCCAGCGCCCCATTAGCGGGGGGGCCCCGGGAGCTGTTTTTT
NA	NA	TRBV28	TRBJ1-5	CASSRRTGNQPQHF	TGTGCCAGCAGTCGGCGGACAGGCAATCAGCCCCAGCATTTT
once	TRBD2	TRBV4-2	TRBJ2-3	CASSPFGGGSLDTQYF	TGTGCCAGCAGCCCGTTTGGCGGGGGGTCCCTAGATACGCAGTATTTT
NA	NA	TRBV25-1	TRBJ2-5	CASSETGGPGWETQYF	TGTGCCAGCAGTGAAACGGGTGGCCCTGGATGGGAGACCCAGTACTTC
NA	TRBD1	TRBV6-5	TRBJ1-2	CASRGTDYYGYTF	TGTGCCAGCAGGGGGACAGATTACTATGGCTACACCTTC
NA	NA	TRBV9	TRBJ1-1	CASSSGLNTEAFF	TGTGCCAGCAGCAGTGGACTGAACACTGAAGCTTTCTTT
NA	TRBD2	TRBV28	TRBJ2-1	CASSLSPGLAAVDEQFF	TGTGCCAGCAGTTTAAGCCCGGGACTAGCAGCGGTCGATGAGCAGTTCTTC
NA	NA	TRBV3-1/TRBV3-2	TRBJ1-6	CASRRGDLYNSPLHF	TGTGCCAGCAGGAGAGGGGACCTCTATAATTCACCCCTCCACTTT
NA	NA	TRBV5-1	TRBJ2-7	CASSPVDGAGEQYF	TGCGCCAGCAGCCCGGTTGATGGGGCGGGAGAGCAGTACTTC
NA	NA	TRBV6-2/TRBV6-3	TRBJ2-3	CASSYFEPSTDTQYF	TGTGCCAGCAGTTATTTTGAACCGAGCACAGATACGCAGTATTTT
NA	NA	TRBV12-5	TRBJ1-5	CASGRGGNQPQHF	TGTGCTAGTGGCCGCGGGGGCAATCAGCCCCAGCATTTT